The 29 T cell receptor beta chains below were found in one sample sequenced in a study of blood T cell repertoires in COVID-19. TCRdb's table, derived via immunoSEQ multiplex PCR, lists solely in-frame clones and lacks some. The sample lists about 190,000 clones, around nine tenths seen once, with roughly 6.2% in the top ten. The sequencing sample was made of peripheral blood. Every receptor here comes from a woman in her forties who had recovered from COVID-19.

This clone was counted a few times. V and J are TRBV24-1 and TRBJ1-2; 9 nucleotides agree with TRBD1. This CDR3 has 13 amino acids. Germline CDR1 KGHDR, CDR2 SFDVKD. The trim removed 7 bases at V and 12 bases at J, leaving 11 bases unmatched. CDR3: CATRATGGSVNTF. CDR3 DNA: TGTGCCACCAGAGCGACAGGGGGTTCGGTCAACACCTTC.

V gene TRBV2 combines with J gene TRBJ2-3; 10 bases map to TRBD1. Germline values: CDR1 SNHLY, CDR2 FYNNEI. CDR3 length equals 14 residues. The ends lost 3 bases at V and 4 bases at J; junction bases unmatched: 1. The CDR3 DNA is TGTGCCAGCAGTGAGGACAGGGGGGCAGATACGCAGTATTTT. This gives the protein CASSEDRGADTQYF.

This clone was detected a few times. The chain joins TRBV6-2 or TRBV6-3 to TRBJ2-3; D is possibly TRBD2 (5 bases). The V and J ends lost 2 bases and 7 bases respectively, with 16 bases between them. This CDR3 spans 15 amino acids. CDR1 is MNHEY, CDR2 SVGEGT, per germline. CDR3 residues: CASSYPTFPTNTQYF. For the CDR3, the DNA is TGTGCCAGCAGTTACCCAACCTTCCCGACTAATACGCAGTATTTT.

The chain combines TRBV7-9 with TRBJ2-7, with 7 bases identical to TRBD1. The CDR3 has 13 amino acids. With V trimmed by 3 bases and J by 6 bases, 5 bases remained unmatched. Germline V gives CDR1 SEHNR, CDR2 FQNEAQ (reference sequence). The CDR3 loop is CASSFETGTEQYF. The CDR3 nucleotides are TGTGCCAGCAGCTTTGAGACAGGGACCGAGCAGTACTTC.

In its sample, this clone was seen once. CDR3 amino acids: CASRADSRHSPLHF. CDR3 nucleotides: TGTGCCAGCAGGGCAGACAGCCGGCATTCACCCCTCCACTTT. This chain connects TRBV27 to TRBJ1-6; a weak D match, TRBD1 (5 bases). The germline V gene has CDR1 MNHEY and CDR2 SMNVEV (reference sequence). V lost 6 bases and J lost 8, with 14 bases in between. The CDR3 is 14 residues long.

Ten or more counts support this clone. This rearrangement joins TRBV6-5 to TRBJ1-1; a possible D gene is TRBD1 (5 bases). Trimming took 7 bases from V and 5 from J, leaving 14 bases between them. Per the germline V gene, CDR1 is MNHEY and CDR2 is SVGAGI. The CDR3 loop spans 13 amino acids. The CDR3 coding sequence is TGTGCCAGCAAGCAGGGTTTCGGGACTGAAGCTTTCTTT. Its translation is CASKQGFGTEAFF.

The chain couples TRBV28 to TRBJ2-7; 8 positions match TRBD2. Germline V gene lookup returns CDR1 MDHEN and CDR2 SYDVKM. CDR3 size: 13 residues. After removal of 8 bases from V and 0 bases from J, the junction contained 3 bases not matched to a gene. CDR3 sequence: CASRRGGSYEQYF. CDR3 sequence (DNA): TGTGCCAGCCGCCGGGGGGGCTCCTACGAGCAGTACTTC.

This clone appeared a single time. The chain couples TRBV11-3 to TRBJ2-1; TRBD2 aligns across 10 bases. CDR1 is SGHNT and CDR2 is YENEEA in the germline V gene. The CDR3 spans 16 residues. V was clipped by 5 bases and J by 10 bases; unmatched bases: 14. Here the CDR3 reads CASSQLSSGSRMEQFF. DNA for the CDR3: TGTGCCAGCAGCCAACTCTCTAGCGGGAGTAGGATGGAGCAGTTCTTC.

V and J are TRBV12-3 or TRBV12-4 and TRBJ1-4; possible D gene TRBD1, 6 bases. The CDR3 is made up of 13 amino acids. Trimming removed 6 bases from V and 8 bases from J, with 13 bases in between. CDR3 sequence (DNA): TGTGCCAGCAGCAGGGGACAACGGGAAAAACTGTTTTTT. It encodes CASSRGQREKLFF.

J is TRBJ1-4 and V is TRBV6-5; 10 bases are a match to TRBD1. The CDR3 is 15 residues long. V was pared by 0 bases and J by 6 bases, with 1 base of the junction left unmatched. Germline CDR1 MNHEY, CDR2 SVGAGI. CDR3 loop: CASSYSGTGDEKLFF. CDR3 sequence (DNA): TGTGCCAGCAGTTACTCGGGGACAGGGGATGAAAAACTGTTTTTT.

The chain recombines TRBV6-4 with TRBJ2-7; 13 positions agree with TRBD2. The CDR3 runs to 17 residues. Germline CDR1 MRHNA, CDR2 SNTAGT. The V segment lost 3 bases and the J segment 7 bases; nucleotides outside the gene matches: 12. The CDR3 sequence: CASSDSRTSGSFREQYF. Written as DNA, the CDR3 is TGTGCCAGCAGTGATTCCCGGACTAGCGGGAGTTTTCGGGAGCAGTACTTC.

V is TRBV6-6 and J is TRBJ2-7; D is ambiguous. The CDR3 covers 14 residues. The V gene's germline CDR1 is MNHNY and CDR2 SVGAGI (reference sequence). The ends were cut back, 6 bases at V and 5 bases at J, with 17 bases in the middle. The CDR3 reads CASRPPTVPHEQYF. The DNA for the CDR3 is TGTGCCAGCAGGCCACCTACAGTTCCCCACGAGCAGTACTTC.

This chain links TRBV7-2 with TRBJ2-3, with 8 positions matching TRBD2. The V and J ends lost 3 bases and 3 bases, in that order; junction bases with no gene match: 8. CDR1 SGHTA and CDR2 FQGNSA come from the germline V gene. The CDR3 extends over 16 amino acids. In DNA, the CDR3 is TGTGCCAGCAGCTTGAAGGGCGGGAGGAGAACAGATACGCAGTATTTT. As protein: CASSLKGGRRTDTQYF.

This clone was seen once. The chain is built from TRBV5-1 and TRBJ2-5; 9 bases are a match to TRBD1. The CDR3 length is 15 residues. V shed 3 bases, J shed 4 bases, and the junction held 7 bases outside the gene matches. CDR1 SGHRS and CDR2 YFSETQ come from the germline V gene. The CDR3 coding sequence is TGCGCCAGCAGCTCGGTGGGACAGGGATTAGAGACCCAGTACTTC. This codes for CASSSVGQGLETQYF.

This chain links TRBV10-3 with TRBJ1-2, with TRBD1 identical over 9 bases. CDR3 size: 15 residues. Germline V CDR1 and CDR2: ENHRY, SYGVKD. The junction had 6 bases not matched to a gene; V was cut back by 0 bases and J by 7 bases. CDR3: CAISESLQGASGYTF. In nucleotides, the CDR3 is TGTGCCATCAGTGAGTCGTTACAGGGGGCCTCTGGCTACACCTTC.

This clone appeared many times. The chain employs TRBV3-1 (or the pseudogene TRBV3-2) and TRBJ2-7; TRBD1 agrees at 8 bases. The CDR3 runs 14 residues. Losses at the gene ends were 7 bases for V and 0 bases for J; bases not matched to a gene: 5. Germline assignment: CDR1 LGHDT and CDR2 YNNKEL (reference sequence). The CDR3 DNA reads TGTGCCAGCACCGTACAGGGGGGCTCCTACGAGCAGTACTTC. Its protein product is CASTVQGGSYEQYF.

The sample holds one count of this clone. The CDR3 DNA sequence: TGCAGCGTTGACGGAGGGGAAGAGACAGGGACGGACGAGCAGTACTTC. Protein sequence: CSVDGGEETGTDEQYF. J is TRBJ2-7 and V is TRBV29-1, with TRBD1 as a possible D gene (7 bases). CDR3 length equals 16 residues. Germline CDR1 and CDR2: SQVTM and ANQGSEA. V lost 3 bases and J 5 bases, leaving 23 bases between the germline ends.

The CDR3 DNA reads TGTGCCAGCAGCTTGGTAGTATTTCGGGGTCGTGGCACTGAAGCTTTCTTT. This encodes CASSLVVFRGRGTEAFF. The chain has TRBV5-8 and TRBJ1-1; D is ambiguous. Trimming removed 0 bases from V and 4 bases from J, with 19 bases in between. The CDR3 is 17 residues long. The germline CDR1 and CDR2 sequences are SGHTS and YDEGEE.

The V and J genes are TRBV27 and TRBJ1-6; D remains ambiguous. The CDR3 has 15 residues. The germline V and J ends were trimmed by 2 bases and 7 bases, with 12 bases remaining between them. CDR1 MNHEY and CDR2 SMNVEV come from the germline V gene (reference sequence). The CDR3 sequence is CASSLKAPRNSPLHF. In DNA form, the CDR3 reads TGTGCCAGCAGTTTAAAGGCCCCTAGAAATTCACCCCTCCACTTT.

This clone was found a few times. J is TRBJ2-1 and V is TRBV18, with 11 bases that match TRBD2. V shed 3 bases and J 6 bases; nucleotides not matched to a gene: 4. Germline lookup yields CDR1 KGHSH and CDR2 LQKENI. The CDR3 sequence is 15 residues long. For the CDR3, the DNA is TGTGCCAGCTCACCCGGGACTAGCGGAACCAATGAGCAGTTCTTC. This sequence encodes CASSPGTSGTNEQFF.

V gene TRBV7-2 combines with J gene TRBJ2-2; perhaps TRBD1 as D (6 bases). The CDR3 consists of 14 residues. CDR1 and CDR2 from the germline V gene are SGHTA and FQGNSA. V was trimmed by 7 bases and J by 2 bases, leaving 11 bases between them. This CDR3 reads CASKRGTNTGELFF. CDR3 DNA: TGTGCCAGCAAGCGTGGGACAAACACCGGGGAGCTGTTTTTT. The variable domain in full, completed from reference TRBV7-2 and TRBJ2-2, reads GAGVSQSPSNKVTEKGKDVELRCDPISGHTALYWYRQSLGQGLEFLIYFQGNSAPDKSGLPSDRFSAERTGGSVSTLTIQRTQQEDSAVYLCASKRGTNTGELFFGEGSRLTVL.

V gene TRBV19 combines with J gene TRBJ1-5; no clear D. Trimming shortened V by 4 bases and J by 6 bases, and 16 bases separated the two germline ends. The V gene's germline CDR1 is LNHDA and CDR2 SQIVND (reference sequence). This CDR3 is 15 amino acids long. The CDR3 DNA sequence: TGTGCCAGTAGTACAACACCAGGAGGCATTCAGCCCCAGCATTTT. It is translated as CASSTTPGGIQPQHF.

The CDR3 loop reads CASSEVGHREETQYF. CDR3 in DNA: TGTGCCAGCAGTGAAGTCGGACACCGCGAGGAGACCCAGTACTTC. The V gene is TRBV2, the J gene TRBJ2-5, with a weak D call TRBD1 (5 bases). V gave up 1 base and J gave up 5 bases, with 14 bases separating them. CDR3 size: 15 residues. The germline CDR1 and CDR2 sequences are SNHLY and FYNNEI.

J is TRBJ1-4 and V is TRBV5-6; maybe TRBD1 (5 bases). The CDR3 length is 16 residues. V lost 0 bases, J lost 3 bases, and 12 bases lay in between. Looked up from germline, CDR1 is SGHDT and CDR2 is YYEEEE. The CDR3 sequence: CASSLVGDSPNEKLFF. Here the CDR3 DNA reads TGTGCCAGCAGCTTGGTTGGAGACAGCCCTAATGAAAAACTGTTTTTT.

This chain joins TRBV19 and TRBJ1-1, with TRBD1 matching 7 bases. Germline loops: CDR1 LNHDA, CDR2 SQIVND (reference sequence). V was clipped by 3 bases and J by 0 bases; unmatched bases: 7. There are 16 residues in the CDR3. The CDR3 here is CASSITTGTLNTEAFF. For the CDR3, the DNA is TGTGCCAGTAGTATCACGACAGGGACCCTGAACACTGAAGCTTTCTTT.

The chain recombines TRBV9 with TRBJ1-4, with D perhaps TRBD1 (6 bases). The CDR3 covers 14 residues. Trimming cost V 2 bases and J 8 bases, with 13 bases left between them. CDR1 and CDR2 (germline): SGDLS, YYNGEE. The CDR3 DNA follows: TGTGCCAGCAGCGTGGACAGCCGGGAAGAAAAACTGTTTTTT. It is translated as CASSVDSREEKLFF.

The rearrangement uses TRBV27 and TRBJ2-2; 10 bases are shared with TRBD1. Germline CDR1 and CDR2: MNHEY and SMNVEV (reference sequence). Trimming at V came to 3 bases and at J to 6 bases, leaving 1 base not matched to a gene. There are 14 residues in the CDR3. The CDR3 nucleotides read TGTGCCAGCAGTTTTGGGACAGGGGCCGGGGAGCTGTTTTTT. Its translation is CASSFGTGAGELFF.

The chain uses TRBV4-1 and TRBJ2-5; a possible D gene is TRBD2 (6 bases). CDR3 length equals 18 residues. The V gene's germline CDR1 is MGHRA and CDR2 YSYEKL. V was pared by 1 base and J by 3 bases, with 21 bases between. The CDR3 region is CASSQVRDSRSRKETQYF. In DNA form, the CDR3 reads TGCGCCAGCAGCCAAGTTAGGGACTCTCGGTCTAGAAAAGAGACCCAGTACTTC.

The rearrangement uses TRBV19 and TRBJ1-2, with D possibly being TRBD1 (5 bases). Germline CDR1 is LNHDA and CDR2 is SQIVND (reference sequence). The CDR3 length is 14 residues. Trimming cost V 5 bases and J 1 base, with 11 bases left between them. The CDR3 nucleotides are TGTGCCAGTAGTCCCCGGACACTTAACTATGGCTACACCTTC. This codes for CASSPRTLNYGYTF. Full variable domain (missing parts from reference TRBV19 and TRBJ1-2): DGGITQSPKYLFRKEGQNVTLSCEQNLNHDAMYWYRQDPGQGLRLIYYSQIVNDFQKGDIAEGYSVSREKKESFPLTVTSAQKNPTAFYLCASSPRTLNYGYTFGSGTRLTVV.